Presented here are 26 T cell receptor beta chains from one specimen sequenced in a study of blood T cell repertoires in COVID-19. The assay was immunoSEQ multiplex PCR, and TCRdb's table has in-frame clones only and misses some. The profile covers fewer than 35,000 clones, with around 90% appearing a single time and roughly 2.1% taken by the ten largest. The source material was peripheral blood. The receptors shown here come from a man aged 45-65 years with active or convalescent COVID-19.

This chain joins TRBV7-2 and TRBJ2-3; D is unclear. CDR3 length: 15 amino acids. V was clipped by 1 base and J by 0 bases, with 8 bases between them. The germline V gene encodes CDR1 SGHTA and CDR2 FQGNSA. This CDR3 reads CASSLVTASTDTQYF. Written as DNA, the CDR3 is TGTGCCAGCAGCTTAGTTACAGCTAGCACAGATACGCAGTATTTT.

This clone has only one observation. This chain links TRBV29-1 with TRBJ2-3; D not resolved. Between the trimmed V and J ends, which lost 4 bases and 7 bases, there was a span of 21 bases. Germline V gene data show CDR1 as SQVTM and CDR2 as ANQGSEA. The CDR3 covers 15 residues. CDR3 loop: CSVVSRRIGLYTQYF. CDR3 nucleotides: TGCAGCGTTGTATCGCGGCGAATCGGGTTGTATACGCAGTATTTT.

This clone appeared a single time. This sequence joins TRBV18 and TRBJ1-1, with a tentative D call TRBD1 (6 bases). The CDR3 has 17 residues. Trimming stripped 0 bases from V and 3 bases from J, with 17 bases between. Per the germline V gene, CDR1 is KGHSH and CDR2 is LQKENI. CDR3 DNA sequence: TGTGCCAGCTCACCACCCGGACAGCGGCTTGGGTACACTGAAGCTTTCTTT. This sequence encodes CASSPPGQRLGYTEAFF.

The chain combines TRBV5-1 with TRBJ2-5, with 10 nucleotides matching TRBD1. There are 16 residues in the CDR3. J was trimmed by 5 bases and V by 5 bases; bases with no gene match: 12. Germline V lookup: CDR1 SGHRS, CDR2 YFSETQ. The CDR3 DNA reads as TGCGCCAGCAGACAAGACCCGGGACAGGGGAAGGAGACCCAGTACTTC. It encodes CASRQDPGQGKETQYF. Combining the CDR3 with reference TRBV5-1 and TRBJ2-5 gives the whole variable domain KAGVTQTPRYLIKTRGQQVTLSCSPISGHRSVSWYQQTPGQGLQFLFEYFSETQRNKGNFPGRFSGRQFSNSRSEMNVSTLELGDSALYLCASRQDPGQGKETQYFGPGTRLLVL.

The chain joins TRBV7-3 to TRBJ2-7, with 12 bases matching TRBD2. Germline lookup yields CDR1 SGHTA and CDR2 FQGTGA. The CDR3 totals 15 residues. Unmatched junction bases numbered 6, after V lost 5 bases and J lost 4 bases. The CDR3 coding sequence is TGTGCCAGCAGCCTCGGGACTAGCGGGTTATACGAGCAGTACTTC. Residues: CASSLGTSGLYEQYF.

V usage is TRBV11-2 and J usage is TRBJ2-2; D call uncertain. CDR3 length: 14 amino acids. CDR1 and CDR2 from the germline V gene are SGHAT and FQNNGV. V lost 1 base and J lost 5, with 8 bases in between. The CDR3 here is CASSLVSRTGELFF. CDR3 bases: TGTGCCAGCAGCTTAGTCTCGCGAACCGGGGAGCTGTTTTTT.

This chain connects TRBV4-3 to TRBJ1-1; D remains ambiguous. Trimming removed 4 bases from V and 11 bases from J, with 20 bases in between. The CDR3 consists of 14 residues. Germline V gives CDR1 LGHNA, CDR2 YSLEER. This chain's CDR3 is CASSPSTGSLQAFF. CDR3 sequence (DNA): TGCGCCAGCAGCCCCTCTACCGGGAGTTTGCAGGCTTTCTTT.

In regard to this clone: This sample also contains other DNA sequences that code for the same CDR3. This rearrangement joins TRBV5-1 to TRBJ2-4; 7 positions match TRBD1. The CDR3 runs to 16 residues. The V segment lost 0 bases and the J segment 8 bases; nucleotides outside the gene matches: 11. Germline loops: CDR1 SGHRS, CDR2 YFSETQ. Written as DNA, the CDR3 is TGCGCCAGCAGCTTGGGGCAGGGGGTCCAACTAGACATTCAGTACTTC. This sequence encodes CASSLGQGVQLDIQYF. Full variable domain (outside the CDR3, taken from reference TRBV5-1 and TRBJ2-4): KAGVTQTPRYLIKTRGQQVTLSCSPISGHRSVSWYQQTPGQGLQFLFEYFSETQRNKGNFPGRFSGRQFSNSRSEMNVSTLELGDSALYLCASSLGQGVQLDIQYFGAGTRLSVL.

The table lists this clone with a few counts. The chain links TRBV28 to TRBJ1-2, with D possibly matching TRBD1 (5 bases). Trimming pared 4 bases from V and 2 bases from J, leaving 8 bases between. The CDR3 contains 13 residues. Germline CDR1 reads MDHEN; CDR2 reads SYDVKM. CDR3 bases: TGTGCCAGCAGTTGGGGGGACAACTATGGCTACACCTTC. Translated, it gives CASSWGDNYGYTF.

V and J are TRBV2 and TRBJ2-7, with D unclear. There are 13 residues in the CDR3. V lost 7 bases and J 2 bases, leaving 12 bases between the germline ends. Germline V gene lookup returns CDR1 SNHLY and CDR2 FYNNEI. This chain's CDR3 is CASKVETTYEQYF. CDR3 in DNA: TGTGCCAGCAAAGTAGAAACTACCTACGAGCAGTACTTC.

The chain couples TRBV5-1 to TRBJ2-1; 13 positions match TRBD2. This CDR3 contains 15 residues. The germline V gene has CDR1 SGHRS and CDR2 YFSETQ. V gave up 4 bases and J gave up 8 bases; unmatched junction bases: 6. CDR3 nucleotide sequence: TGCGCCAGCAGCCACGGACTAGCGGGAGCCTATGAGCAGTTCTTC. Translating gives CASSHGLAGAYEQFF.

The V call is TRBV5-5, the J call TRBJ2-7, with 9 bases identical to TRBD1. The CDR3 is 14 amino acids. Germline V lookup: CDR1 SGHKS, CDR2 YYEKEE (reference sequence). V shed 6 bases and J 3 bases; nucleotides not matched to a gene: 7. CDR3 coding DNA: TGTGCCAGCAAGCTCGGGACAGGGCTCTACGAGCAGTACTTC. Its protein is CASKLGTGLYEQYF.

The chain recombines TRBV6-5 with TRBJ1-1; D perhaps matches TRBD1 (5 bases). CDR1 is MNHEY and CDR2 is SVGAGI in the germline V gene. The V gene lost 2 bases and the J gene lost 6 bases, with 13 bases spanning the gap. This CDR3 spans 14 amino acids. The CDR3 region is CASSYGGGDAEAFF. CDR3 nucleotide sequence: TGTGCCAGCAGTTACGGAGGAGGGGACGCTGAAGCTTTCTTT.

The chain recombines TRBV19 with TRBJ2-2, with 8 positions matching TRBD1. The CDR3 length is 13 residues. The J segment lost 6 bases and the V segment lost 7 bases, leaving 4 bases of the junction unmatched. Germline lookup yields CDR1 LNHDA and CDR2 SQIVND (reference sequence). The CDR3 loop is CASTDRDAGELFF. The CDR3 DNA reads TGTGCCAGTACGGACAGGGACGCCGGGGAGCTGTTTTTT.

The chain uses TRBV9 and TRBJ2-3, with 7 bases that match TRBD2. The J segment lost 2 bases and the V segment lost 4 bases, leaving 10 bases of the junction unmatched. The CDR3 sequence is 16 residues long. Germline V CDR1 and CDR2: SGDLS, YYNGEE. In DNA, the CDR3 is TGTGCCAGCAGCCCCCGGGGAGGGGATCCCACAGATACGCAGTATTTT. This translates into CASSPRGGDPTDTQYF.

This sequence joins TRBV6-7 and TRBJ1-2; 7 bases fit TRBD1. TRBV6-7 is an open reading frame whose function is uncertain. V dropped 5 bases and J dropped 8; count of bases not matched to a gene: 17. The CDR3 loop spans 16 amino acids. The CDR3: CASSVRTGGYEDGYTF. In nucleotides, the CDR3 is TGTGCCAGCAGTGTTCGGACAGGAGGTTATGAGGACGGCTACACCTTC.

This chain's CDR3 is CASSQGQGVFYGYTF. DNA for the CDR3: TGTGCCAGCAGCCAAGGACAGGGGGTTTTCTATGGCTACACCTTC. The V gene is TRBV6-1, the J gene TRBJ1-2, with 10 bases aligning to TRBD1. CDR3 length: 15 amino acids. The J segment lost 4 bases and the V segment lost 6 bases, leaving 8 bases of the junction unmatched. Germline CDR1 MNHNS, CDR2 SASEGT.

This chain joins TRBV5-1 and TRBJ2-6, with no clear D. The CDR3 contains 13 residues. With 6 bases removed from V and 0 bases from J, the gap between germline ends came to 4 bases. Germline-derived CDR1 and CDR2 are SGHRS and YFSETQ. DNA of the CDR3: TGCGCCAGCACTTTCTCTGGGGCCAACGTCCTGACTTTC. As protein: CASTFSGANVLTF.

The chain links TRBV27 to TRBJ2-1; TRBD1 might be the D (6 bases). Trimming stripped 7 bases from V and 0 bases from J, with 16 bases between. The CDR3 is made up of 16 amino acids. Germline CDR1 reads MNHEY; CDR2 reads SMNVEV (reference sequence). The CDR3 DNA sequence: TGTGCCAGCACCCTTAGGACAGCTAGCTCCTACAATGAGCAGTTCTTC. Its translation: CASTLRTASSYNEQFF.

The chain couples TRBV7-3 to TRBJ2-3, with D hard to call. The CDR3 extends over 13 amino acids. Per the germline V gene, CDR1 is SGHTA and CDR2 is FQGTGA. V was shortened by 5 bases and J by 5 bases, with 11 bases between the two germline ends. The CDR3 region is CASSPQGGDTQYF. DNA for the CDR3: TGTGCCAGCAGCCCCCAAGGCGGAGATACGCAGTATTTT. Full variable domain (remainder filled in from reference TRBV7-3 and TRBJ2-3): GAGVSQTPSNKVTEKGKYVELRCDPISGHTALYWYRQSLGQGPEFLIYFQGTGAADDSGLPNDRFFAVRPEGSVSTLKIQRTERGDSAVYLCASSPQGGDTQYFGPGTRLTVL.

This rearrangement joins TRBV9 to TRBJ2-5, with D perhaps matching TRBD2 (5 bases). The germline CDR1 and CDR2 sequences are SGDLS and YYNGEE. The CDR3 contains 13 residues. Trimming cost V 3 bases and J 7 bases, with 13 bases left between them. CDR3 DNA sequence: TGTGCCAGCAGCGCCGACGATGAGGGGACCCAGTACTTC. Protein: CASSADDEGTQYF. The full variable domain, with the rest looked up from reference TRBV9 and TRBJ2-5, is DSGVTQTPKHLITATGQRVTLRCSPRSGDLSVYWYQQSLDQGLQFLIQYYNGEERAKGNILERFSAQQFPDLHSELNLSSLELGDSALYFCASSADDEGTQYFGPGTRLLVL.

J is TRBJ2-7 and V is TRBV28; D uncertain. This CDR3 has 15 residues. V was clipped by 1 base and J by 4 bases, with 14 bases between them. The germline gives CDR1 MDHEN, CDR2 SYDVKM. The CDR3 spells CASSLYRSLRYEQYF. Here the CDR3 DNA reads TGTGCCAGCAGTTTATATAGATCTTTGAGGTACGAGCAGTACTTC.

The rearrangement links TRBV9 to TRBJ2-1; TRBD2 matches at 11 bases. The CDR3 is 15 residues long. From germline, CDR1 is SGDLS and CDR2 YYNGEE. After removal of 3 bases from V and 7 bases from J, the junction contained 6 bases not matched to a gene. In DNA, the CDR3 is TGTGCCAGCAGCGATACGACTAGCGGGGTAAATGAGCAGTTCTTC. Translated, it gives CASSDTTSGVNEQFF.

This clone was counted between two and nine times. The V and J genes are TRBV11-2 and TRBJ1-1; D is uncertain. Germline V gene data show CDR1 as SGHAT and CDR2 as FQNNGV. Trimming pared 2 bases from V and 5 bases from J, leaving 9 bases between. There are 13 residues in the CDR3. The CDR3 reads CASSLWEETEAFF. The CDR3 bases are TGTGCCAGCAGCTTATGGGAGGAGACTGAAGCTTTCTTT.

J is TRBJ1-1 and V is TRBV19; TRBD1 is a possible D gene (5 bases). Germline V gives CDR1 LNHDA, CDR2 SQIVND (reference sequence). The CDR3 totals 14 residues. The ends were cut back, 5 bases at V and 5 bases at J, with 15 bases in the middle. This CDR3 reads CASSAGLRGTEAFF. DNA for the CDR3: TGTGCCAGTAGTGCGGGACTCCGAGGTACTGAAGCTTTCTTT. Together with reference TRBV19 and TRBJ1-1, the CDR3 gives the full variable domain: DGGITQSPKYLFRKEGQNVTLSCEQNLNHDAMYWYRQDPGQGLRLIYYSQIVNDFQKGDIAEGYSVSREKKESFPLTVTSAQKNPTAFYLCASSAGLRGTEAFFGQGTRLTVV.

This clone is a singleton in its sample. The chain employs TRBV5-6 and TRBJ2-3; TRBD2 agrees at 7 bases. This CDR3 is built from 14 residues. V was pared by 5 bases and J by 2 bases, with 5 bases of the junction left unmatched. CDR1 is SGHDT and CDR2 is YYEEEE in the germline V gene. CDR3 DNA sequence: TGTGCCAGCAGGGGGGGGAGGGCCACAGATACGCAGTATTTT. It is translated as CASRGGRATDTQYF.